This T cell receptor beta chain comes out of a study of T-cell memory formation after mild COVID-19. V was clipped by 2 bases and J by 0 bases, with 14 bases between them. The CDR3 loop spans 17 amino acids. CDR1 and CDR2 (germline): MGHRA, YSYEKL. TCR alpha and TCR beta cDNA libraries with sample barcodes and UMIs came from 5'RACE using constant-segment primers. In TCRdb, the 5' RACE reads were re-called with MiXCR into one record per CDR3 protein. The sample includes roughly 400,000 distinct CDR3 sequences, about 20% of them seen just once. This TCR derives from a man younger than 35 who had mild COVID-19 (a few samples of this study predate the infection). Cell type and time point are not known. Sequenced: PBMCs or a T cell subset sorted from them (not recorded which). The gene calls are TRBV4-1 and TRBJ2-1; D not resolved. This CDR3 is CASSQPRTASSYNEQFF. In DNA form, the CDR3 reads TGCGCCAGCAGCCAACCCCGGACGGCAAGCTCCTACAATGAGCAGTTCTTC.